The sequence of this T cell receptor beta chain was determined in a study of shared clonotypes between healthy human individuals. V was clipped by 5 bases and J by 3 bases, with 8 bases between them. Germline lookup yields CDR1 SGHAT and CDR2 FQNNGV. This CDR3 is 12 amino acids long. CD45RA+ naive and CD45RA-negative memory subsets were separated from CD4+ cells. TCRdb keeps only in-frame clones here, not all; method: immunoSEQ multiplex PCR. In the table there are more than 850,000 clones, 75% to 85% of which are singletons. The clonotype comes from a man younger than 35 in good health. Some clones in this sample may be carry-over from other donors' samples. The sequenced sample was memory CD4+ T cells from PBMCs. Subset: CD45RA-negative fraction. The chain uses TRBV11-2 and TRBJ2-7; possibly TRBD2 for D (6 bases). The chain's CDR3 is CASSTEGYEQYF. In nucleotides, the CDR3 is TGTGCCAGCAGCACGGAGGGCTACGAGCAGTACTTC.